This T cell receptor (beta chain) was captured by sequencing in a study of shared clonotypes between healthy human individuals. V shed 2 bases and J shed 4 bases, with 14 bases lying between them. The CDR3 extends over 15 amino acids. Germline CDR1 MDHEN, CDR2 SYDVKM. Clones were read by immunoSEQ multiplex PCR, and TCRdb kept only the in-frame ones, dropping some. The repertoire includes hundreds of thousands of clones, about 96% of them detected once, and 0.32% sits in the top ten. This clone was detected only once. This sequence originates from a man aged 25 to 45 in good health. Sample: memory CD8+ T cells sorted from blood. Described subset: CD45RO+ cells pooled with CCR7-negative TemRA cells. V usage is TRBV28 and J usage is TRBJ1-2; D gene uncertain. The DNA for the CDR3 is TGTGCCAGCAGTTTAAGGAGGCGCAGGACCTATGGCTACACCTTC. The encoded protein is CASSLRRRRTYGYTF.